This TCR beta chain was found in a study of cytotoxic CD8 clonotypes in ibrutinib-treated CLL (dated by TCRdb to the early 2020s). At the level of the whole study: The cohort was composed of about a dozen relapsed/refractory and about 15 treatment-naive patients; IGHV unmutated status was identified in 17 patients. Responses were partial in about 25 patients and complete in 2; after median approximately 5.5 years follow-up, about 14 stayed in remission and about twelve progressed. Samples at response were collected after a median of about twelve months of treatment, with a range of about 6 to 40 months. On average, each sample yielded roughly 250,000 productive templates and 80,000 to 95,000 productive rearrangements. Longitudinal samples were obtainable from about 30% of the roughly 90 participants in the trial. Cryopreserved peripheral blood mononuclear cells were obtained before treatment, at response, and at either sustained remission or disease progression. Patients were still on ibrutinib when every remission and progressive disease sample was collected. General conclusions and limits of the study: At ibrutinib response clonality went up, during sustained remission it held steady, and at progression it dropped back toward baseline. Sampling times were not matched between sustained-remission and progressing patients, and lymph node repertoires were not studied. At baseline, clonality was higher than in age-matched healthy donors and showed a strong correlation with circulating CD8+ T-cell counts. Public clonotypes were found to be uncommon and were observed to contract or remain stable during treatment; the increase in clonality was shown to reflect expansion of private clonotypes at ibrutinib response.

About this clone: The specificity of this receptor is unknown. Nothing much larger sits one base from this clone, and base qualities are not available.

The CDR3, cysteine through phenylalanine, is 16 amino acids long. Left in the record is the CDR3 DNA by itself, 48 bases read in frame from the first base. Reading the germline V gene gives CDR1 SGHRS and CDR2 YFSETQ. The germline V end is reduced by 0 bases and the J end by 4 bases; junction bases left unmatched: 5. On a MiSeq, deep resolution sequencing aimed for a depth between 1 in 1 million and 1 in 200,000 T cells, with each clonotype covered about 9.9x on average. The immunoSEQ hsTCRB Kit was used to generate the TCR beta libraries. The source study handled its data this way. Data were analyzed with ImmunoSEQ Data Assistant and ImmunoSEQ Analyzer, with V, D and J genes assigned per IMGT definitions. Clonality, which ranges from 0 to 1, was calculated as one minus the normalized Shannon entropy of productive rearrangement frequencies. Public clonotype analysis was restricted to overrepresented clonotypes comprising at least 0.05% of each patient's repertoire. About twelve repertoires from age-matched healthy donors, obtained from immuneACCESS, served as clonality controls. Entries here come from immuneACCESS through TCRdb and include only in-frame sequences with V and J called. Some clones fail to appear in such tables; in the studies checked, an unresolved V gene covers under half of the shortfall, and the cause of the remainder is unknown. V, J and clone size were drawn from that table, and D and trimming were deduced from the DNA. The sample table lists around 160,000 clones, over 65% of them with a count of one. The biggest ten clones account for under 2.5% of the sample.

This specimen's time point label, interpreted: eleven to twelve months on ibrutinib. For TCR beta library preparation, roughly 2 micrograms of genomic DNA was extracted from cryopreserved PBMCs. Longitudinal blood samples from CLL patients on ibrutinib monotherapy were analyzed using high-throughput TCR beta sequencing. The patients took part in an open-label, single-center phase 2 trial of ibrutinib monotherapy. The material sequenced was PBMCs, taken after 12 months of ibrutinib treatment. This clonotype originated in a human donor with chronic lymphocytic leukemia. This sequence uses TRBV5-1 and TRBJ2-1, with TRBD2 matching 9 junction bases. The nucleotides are TGCGCCAGCAGCTTGGGCGGGACTAGCCTGTACAATGAGCAGTTCTTC. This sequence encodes CASSLGGTSLYNEQFF.